This TCR beta chain was retrieved from a study of CD8 T cells in ankylosing spondylitis. Findings and caveats of the study: Relatively scarce in peripheral blood, disease-linked clones were CD8+. A motif of seven or eight highly homologous TCR beta variants was seen as apparently characteristic of ankylosing spondylitis blood.

This clonotype occurred many times. Its specificity is not known. TCRdb reanalysed the 5' RACE reads using MiXCR and keeps one entry per CDR3 protein. The data contain 200,000 or so distinct CDR3 sequences, roughly 24% of them singletons. Germline-derived CDR1 and CDR2 are MGHRA and YSYEKL. V shed 1 base and J 2 bases; nucleotides not matched to a gene: 6. The CDR3 sequence is 16 residues long. The material sequenced was blood, either unsorted or a sorted T cell fraction (not recorded which). This chain connects TRBV4-1 to TRBJ2-3; 7 nucleotides line up with TRBD2. The receptor comes from a male donor with ankylosing spondylitis or in good health (not recorded which). The CDR3 DNA sequence: TGCGCCAGCAGCCAAGGCCCTAGCGGATTCACAGATACGCAGTATTTT. The encoded protein is CASSQGPSGFTDTQYF.